The entry below describes one TCR beta chain. Its target is unknown. CDR3 length: 14 residues. Germline CDR1 and CDR2: SQVTM and ANQGSEA. Between the trimmed V and J ends, which lost 4 bases and 1 base, there was a span of 13 bases. This sample is drawn from a study of CD8+ T cells in alopecia areata. Findings and caveats of the study: Mouse data revealed clearer TCR sharing than patient data did, a gap possibly tied to HLA.

Treatment meaning: oral pan-JAK inhibitor, 5-10 mg twice daily. The sequencing template was cDNA reverse transcribed from extracted RNA. Sequencing used immunoSEQ multiplex PCR; TCRdb keeps in-frame clones, though not all of them. The sample holds 100,000 to 150,000 clones, 61% seen once. Material: CD4+ T cells sorted from blood, obtained at week 4, from a patient treated with tofacitinib. The chain employs TRBV29-1 and TRBJ1-1; D unresolved. This sequence was found in a human donor with alopecia areata. In nucleotides, the CDR3 is TGCAGCGTTGCTCGTCGGCAGAGGAACACTGAAGCTTTCTTT. Translating gives CSVARRQRNTEAFF.